One and the same sample provided the 23 T cell receptor beta chains below, sequenced in a study of cytomegalovirus exposure and HLA in healthy donors. The PCR employed 60 Vbeta primers together with 13 Jbeta primers. The method was immunoSEQ multiplex PCR; TCRdb's version includes in-frame clones alone and lacks a portion of them. This table has over 120,000 clones, roughly 10% appearing once. Sequencing input: PBMCs. These receptors all come from a man aged 50 or older in good health and CMV-seronegative.

This clone occurred a few times. The germline gene is not matched at one end of the junction; a read error may be the cause. The same CDR3 is also encoded by other DNA sequences in this sample. V gene TRBV6-1 combines with J gene TRBJ1-1, with D hard to call. There are 12 residues in the CDR3. The V gene's germline CDR1 is MNHNS and CDR2 SASEGT. The DNA for the CDR3 is TGTGCCAGCAGTGACGGTGACACTGAGGCTTTCTTT. This encodes CASSDGDTEAFF.

Only a few counts were recorded for this clone. V and J are TRBV19 and TRBJ1-5; 11 bases fit TRBD1. The germline V gene has CDR1 LNHDA and CDR2 SQIVND (reference sequence). This CDR3 comprises 20 residues. V gave up 1 base and J gave up 4 bases; unmatched junction bases: 15. CDR3 sequence: CASSIVGTGGGQAENQPQHF. The CDR3 region has the DNA TGTGCCAGTAGTATAGTAGGGACAGGGGGTGGACAAGCGGAAAATCAGCCCCAGCATTTT.

This clone occurred a few times. The chain recombines TRBV4-2 with TRBJ2-2, with D uncertain. Germline V gene lookup returns CDR1 LGHNA and CDR2 YNFKEQ. This CDR3 has 13 residues. V was shortened by 0 bases and J by 7 bases, with 6 bases between the two germline ends. This chain's CDR3 is CASSQDVVGELFF. CDR3 in DNA: TGTGCCAGCAGCCAAGATGTAGTCGGGGAGCTGTTTTTT.

This clone came up a few times. The rearrangement joins TRBV27 to TRBJ1-1, with D maybe TRBD1 (6 bases). The CDR3 has 15 amino acids. V lost 4 bases and J 3 bases, leaving 15 bases between the germline ends. Germline V CDR1 and CDR2: MNHEY, SMNVEV (reference sequence). The CDR3 DNA reads as TGTGCCAGCAGTTCCCAACTCACAGGGTACACTGAAGCTTTCTTT. Amino acid sequence: CASSSQLTGYTEAFF.

J is TRBJ2-7 and V is TRBV18, with D unclear. Trimming took 2 bases from V and 6 from J, leaving 14 bases between them. The CDR3 is 14 amino acids. The germline gives CDR1 KGHSH, CDR2 LQKENI. The chain's CDR3 is CASSPMGPGFEQYF. Here the CDR3 DNA reads TGTGCCAGCTCACCAATGGGTCCCGGGTTCGAGCAGTACTTC.

J is TRBJ1-4 and V is TRBV30; D is possibly TRBD1 (6 bases). The CDR3 totals 15 residues. CDR1 and CDR2 (germline): GTSNPN, SVGIG (reference sequence). Trimming cost V 2 bases and J 3 bases, with 13 bases left between them. In DNA, the CDR3 is TGTGCCTGGAGTCCCACAGGGTTGCCTAATGAAAAACTGTTTTTT. It yields the protein CAWSPTGLPNEKLFF.

This clone was picked up one time. The genes are TRBV29-1 and TRBJ2-5; 7 nucleotides agree with TRBD1. The DNA end is more similar to TRBJ2-7, so the J call may be wrong. CDR3 size: 14 residues. In germline, CDR1 is SQVTM, CDR2 ANQGSEA. The CDR3 DNA follows: TGCAGCGCAGAAGGGGGTGGGGACAGCTACGAGCAGTACTTC. Protein: CSAEGGGDSYEQYF.

This clone was seen only a few times. The chain recombines TRBV7-8 with TRBJ2-7; 10 bases align to TRBD1. Losses at the gene ends were 5 bases for V and 2 bases for J; bases not matched to a gene: 6. The CDR3 sequence is 15 residues long. CDR1 SGHVS and CDR2 FQNEAQ come from the germline V gene. The CDR3 loop reads CASSTRTGGTYEQYF. The CDR3 DNA reads as TGTGCCAGCAGCACCCGGACAGGGGGAACCTACGAGCAGTACTTC.

In regard to this clone: In the same sample, other DNA sequences code for this CDR3. CDR3 coding DNA: TGTGCCAGCAGTGAAGCGCGAGGCAGCAAGTTAGCTAACTATGGCTACACCTTC. Its translation: CASSEARGSKLANYGYTF. The chain joins TRBV6-1 to TRBJ1-2; D not resolved. Trimming stripped 0 bases from V and 0 bases from J, with 17 bases between. Germline V CDR1 and CDR2: MNHNS, SASEGT. This CDR3 is 18 amino acids long.

This clone was seen a handful of times. The rearrangement joins TRBV7-8 to TRBJ2-2; D possibly corresponds to TRBD2 (5 bases). The CDR3 extends over 14 amino acids. CDR1 is SGHVS and CDR2 is FQNEAQ in the germline V gene. V lost 6 bases and J lost 6, with 14 bases in between. The CDR3 here is CASSPRAGPGELFF. CDR3 in DNA: TGTGCCAGCAGTCCACGCGCGGGCCCCGGGGAGCTGTTTTTT. The full variable domain, completed using reference TRBV7-8 and TRBJ2-2, is GAGVSQSPRYKVAKRGQDVALRCDPISGHVSLFWYQQALGQGPEFLTYFQNEAQLDKSGLPSDRFFAERPEGSVSTLKIQRTQQEDSAVYLCASSPRAGPGELFFGEGSRLTVL.

This clone came up a few times. The chain uses TRBV5-1 and TRBJ2-2, with 10 nucleotides matching TRBD1. V trimming: 0 bases; J trimming: 6 bases; junction bases outside the gene matches: 2. Germline V gives CDR1 SGHRS, CDR2 YFSETQ. This CDR3 comprises 15 residues. Here the CDR3 reads CASSLVGTGAGELFF. CDR3 sequence (DNA): TGCGCCAGCAGCTTGGTAGGGACAGGGGCCGGGGAGCTGTTTTTT.

The chain links TRBV10-3 to TRBJ2-3; 9 nucleotides line up with TRBD2. The V gene's germline CDR1 is ENHRY and CDR2 SYGVKD. The trim removed 7 bases at V and 2 bases at J, leaving 4 bases unmatched. CDR3 length: 14 amino acids. As DNA, the CDR3 is TGTGCCATCATGCGGGGGGGCCCCACAGATACGCAGTATTTT. It encodes CAIMRGGPTDTQYF.

The chain carries TRBV2 and TRBJ1-2, with D hard to call. Germline V gene sequence: CDR1 SNHLY, CDR2 FYNNEI. The CDR3 runs to 13 residues. V was shortened by 6 bases and J by 8 bases, with 16 bases between the two germline ends. The CDR3 loop is CASRDTELGGYTF. Here the CDR3 DNA reads TGTGCCAGCAGGGATACAGAGCTCGGCGGCTACACCTTC. The whole variable domain, remainder taken from reference TRBV2 and TRBJ1-2, is EPEVTQTPSHQVTQMGQEVILRCVPISNHLYFYWYRQILGQKVEFLVSFYNNEISEKSEIFDDQFSVERPDGSNFTLKIRSTKLEDSAMYFCASRDTELGGYTFGSGTRLTVV.

The chain joins TRBV11-3 to TRBJ2-3; 8 bases line up with TRBD2. The CDR3 runs to 14 residues. V shed 5 bases, J shed 8 bases, and the junction held 9 bases outside the gene matches. Per germline, CDR1 SGHNT and CDR2 YENEEA. CDR3 sequence reads: CASSQGTSFGTQYF. In DNA form, the CDR3 reads TGTGCCAGCAGCCAAGGGACTAGTTTTGGTACGCAGTATTTT.

The genes are TRBV16 and TRBJ1-5, with a weak D call TRBD1 (5 bases). Germline CDR1 is KGHSY and CDR2 is FQNENV. The V end lost 4 bases, the J end lost 6 bases, and 16 bases lay between the germline ends. The CDR3 is made up of 15 amino acids. CDR3 nucleotide sequence: TGTGCCAGCAGCCGTAATCCCGGGGGGACTCAGCCCCAGCATTTT. This sequence encodes CASSRNPGGTQPQHF.

This clone has just a few counts. The rearrangement joins TRBV19 to TRBJ2-1; 7 bases line up with TRBD2. The V gene end was trimmed by 7 bases and the J gene end by 6 bases; junction bases not matched to a gene: 9. The CDR3 has 14 amino acids. Germline CDR1 and CDR2: LNHDA and SQIVND (reference sequence). The CDR3 DNA sequence: TGTGCCAGTACCTATAGGGGAGGGGTCAATGAGCAGTTCTTC. It translates to CASTYRGGVNEQFF.

This clone was counted only a few times. V usage is TRBV2 and J usage is TRBJ2-1; D is perhaps TRBD1 (5 bases). Trimming stripped 4 bases from V and 2 bases from J, with 9 bases between. There are 14 residues in the CDR3. Germline V gene lookup returns CDR1 SNHLY and CDR2 FYNNEI. This chain's CDR3 is CASSGRAAYNEQFF. The DNA for the CDR3 is TGTGCCAGCAGTGGCAGGGCGGCCTACAATGAGCAGTTCTTC.

V and J are TRBV6-5 and TRBJ1-6; 7 bases are shared with TRBD1. CDR1 is MNHEY, CDR2 SVGAGI, per germline. The CDR3 consists of 16 residues. With 0 bases clipped from V and 4 bases from J, the junction kept 3 bases outside the gene matches. The CDR3 loop reads CASSYSRDRYNSPLHF. CDR3 DNA: TGTGCCAGCAGTTACTCCCGGGACAGATATAATTCACCCCTCCACTTT.

The chain has TRBV5-4 and TRBJ2-7, with 9 bases identical to TRBD1. With 4 bases clipped from V and 6 bases from J, the junction kept 8 bases outside the gene matches. CDR3 length: 14 residues. Germline V gene data show CDR1 as SGHNT and CDR2 as YYREEE (reference sequence). The CDR3 region has the DNA TGTGCCAGCAGCGCCGGGACAGGGACGGGCGAGCAGTACTTC. Translation: CASSAGTGTGEQYF.

The chain has TRBV5-1 and TRBJ2-1; 13 bases line up with TRBD2. With V trimmed by 3 bases and J by 2 bases, 2 bases remained unmatched. Germline CDR1 is SGHRS and CDR2 is YFSETQ. This CDR3 has 16 residues. In DNA, the CDR3 is TGCGCCAGCAGCTCGGGGACTAGCGGGACCTACAATGAGCAGTTCTTC. Residues: CASSSGTSGTYNEQFF.

V usage is TRBV11-3 and J usage is TRBJ2-5, with no clear D. Trimming removed 0 bases from V and 2 bases from J, with 4 bases in between. CDR1 and CDR2 from the germline V gene are SGHNT and YENEEA. The CDR3 is 13 residues long. CDR3: CASSLDQQETQYF. The CDR3 DNA follows: TGTGCCAGCAGCTTAGATCAACAAGAGACCCAGTACTTC.

This clone was counted only a few times. The CDR3 loop is CASSGGGLAEETQYF. As DNA, the CDR3 is TGCGCCAGCAGTGGGGGGGGACTAGCGGAAGAGACCCAGTACTTC. The V call is TRBV10-2, the J call TRBJ2-5, with TRBD2 matching over 11 bases. Germline trimming cut 4 bases from V and 3 bases from J; bases unmatched to any gene: 4. Germline CDR1 reads WSHSY; CDR2 reads SAAADI. CDR3 length: 15 residues.

The rearrangement links TRBV9 to TRBJ2-1; a weak D match, TRBD2 (5 bases). CDR1 is SGDLS and CDR2 is YYNGEE in the germline V gene. This CDR3 contains 16 residues. V was trimmed by 4 bases and J by 9 bases, leaving 23 bases between them. Written as DNA, the CDR3 is TGTGCCAGCAGCCCACCGGGAACCATCTCGAGTGGTGAGCAGTTCTTC. It encodes CASSPPGTISSGEQFF.